A selection of T cell receptor beta chains follows, all from one sample in a study of blood T cell repertoires in COVID-19. The repertoire was sequenced with immunoSEQ multiplex PCR; TCRdb's copy has only in-frame clones and lacks some. The data hold approximately 180,000 clones, with over 75% observed a single time. The sample was peripheral blood. All receptors derive from a human donor with active or convalescent COVID-19. The donor label of this sample is uncertain. The CDR3 runs from the conserved cysteine through the conserved F or W. Each record gives: J gene, D gene, V gene, clone size, CDR3 DNA, CDR3 protein. A D gene is named only where the DNA matches it firmly. Clone size appears in some rows only: once, few, many, or a class for an expanded clone.

j_call: TRBJ2-7
d_call: .
v_call: TRBV7-9
clone_size: many
cdr3_nt: TGTGCCAGCAGCTTAGGGGGACTGGGCGAGCAGTACTTC
cdr3_aa: CASSLGGLGEQYF

j_call: TRBJ1-3
d_call: TRBD1
v_call: TRBV6-5
clone_size: .
cdr3_nt: TGTGCCAGCAGACCGACAGGGGCGATTACCGACACCATATATTTT
cdr3_aa: CASRPTGAITDTIYF

j_call: TRBJ2-1
d_call: TRBD2
v_call: TRBV19
clone_size: once
cdr3_nt: TGTGCCAGTGCCACTAGCGGGGGTGTACGGGAGCAGTTCTTC
cdr3_aa: CASATSGGVREQFF

j_call: TRBJ1-1
d_call: .
v_call: TRBV12-3/TRBV12-4
clone_size: .
cdr3_nt: TGTGCCAGTACCTGGGGAGGGAACACTGAAGCTTTCTTT
cdr3_aa: CASTWGGNTEAFF

j_call: TRBJ2-2
d_call: TRBD2
v_call: TRBV20-1
clone_size: .
cdr3_nt: TGCAGTGCTAGTCACGGGGGGGCCATTGGCGGGGAGCTGTTTTTT
cdr3_aa: CSASHGGAIGGELFF

j_call: TRBJ2-1
d_call: TRBD2
v_call: TRBV5-1
clone_size: .
cdr3_nt: TGCGCCAGCAGCTGGACCGGGACCCCGGGGGGGAATGAGCAGTTCTTC
cdr3_aa: CASSWTGTPGGNEQFF

j_call: TRBJ2-3
d_call: .
v_call: TRBV5-1
clone_size: .
cdr3_nt: TGCGCCAGCAGCTTACTGGGTCACGTCGGGGATACGCAGTATTTT
cdr3_aa: CASSLLGHVGDTQYF

j_call: TRBJ2-1
d_call: .
v_call: TRBV28
clone_size: .
cdr3_nt: TGTGCCAGCAGGTGGGACACCTACAATGAGCAGTTCTTC
cdr3_aa: CASRWDTYNEQFF

j_call: TRBJ2-1
d_call: TRBD2
v_call: TRBV2
clone_size: .
cdr3_nt: TGTGCCAGCAGTCGATGGACTAGCGGGATTGAGCAGTTCTTC
cdr3_aa: CASSRWTSGIEQFF

j_call: TRBJ1-6
d_call: .
v_call: TRBV28
clone_size: .
cdr3_nt: TGTGCCAGCAGTTTATGGGGAGGCAGAGATTCACCCCTCCACTTT
cdr3_aa: CASSLWGGRDSPLHF

j_call: TRBJ2-5
d_call: TRBD1
v_call: TRBV27
clone_size: .
cdr3_nt: TGTGCCAGCAGACCGGGACAGGGGATTTCTCCAGAGACCCAGTACTTC
cdr3_aa: CASRPGQGISPETQYF

j_call: TRBJ2-3
d_call: TRBD2
v_call: TRBV7-7
clone_size: .
cdr3_nt: TGTGCTAGCAGCCTCGGGACTAGCGGACCCACAGATACGCAGTATTTT
cdr3_aa: CASSLGTSGPTDTQYF

j_call: TRBJ2-7
d_call: TRBD2
v_call: TRBV27
clone_size: .
cdr3_nt: TGTGCCAGCAGCGGGACTAGCGGGACCTACGAGCAGTACTTC
cdr3_aa: CASSGTSGTYEQYF

j_call: TRBJ1-2
d_call: TRBD1
v_call: TRBV5-4
clone_size: .
cdr3_nt: TGTGCCAGCAGCTGGGACAGTTCAAGGGGTGGCTACACCTTC
cdr3_aa: CASSWDSSRGGYTF

j_call: TRBJ2-7
d_call: .
v_call: TRBV19
clone_size: few
cdr3_nt: TGTGCCAGTAGTCGCCGACCCCAGGACGAGCAGTACTTC
cdr3_aa: CASSRRPQDEQYF

j_call: TRBJ2-4
d_call: .
v_call: TRBV21-1
clone_size: .
cdr3_nt: TGTGCCCCCCAGCATAGAGGGCGGACAGCCAAAAACATTCAGTACTTC
cdr3_aa: CAPQHRGRTAKNIQYF

j_call: TRBJ2-3
d_call: .
v_call: TRBV24-1
clone_size: .
cdr3_nt: TGTGCCACCAGCGCCCAGGGGACCACAGATACGCAGTATTTT
cdr3_aa: CATSAQGTTDTQYF

j_call: TRBJ1-1
d_call: .
v_call: TRBV12-3/TRBV12-4
clone_size: once
cdr3_nt: TGTGCCAGCAGTCACAGGGCTTATGTAGCTTTCTTT
cdr3_aa: CASSHRAYVAFF

j_call: TRBJ2-1
d_call: TRBD2
v_call: TRBV25-1
clone_size: .
cdr3_nt: TGTGCCAGCAGTCCTCTAACCCCACTAGCGGGAGGGAGGAATGAGCAGTTCTTC
cdr3_aa: CASSPLTPLAGGRNEQFF

j_call: TRBJ1-2
d_call: .
v_call: TRBV5-4
clone_size: few
cdr3_nt: TGTGCCAGCAGCTCAGACAGTTACTATGGCTACACCTTC
cdr3_aa: CASSSDSYYGYTF

j_call: TRBJ1-5
d_call: TRBD1
v_call: TRBV7-9
clone_size: few
cdr3_nt: TGTGCCAGCAGCCACACAGGGGCGTGGCAGCCCCAGCATTTT
cdr3_aa: CASSHTGAWQPQHF

j_call: TRBJ1-2
d_call: TRBD1
v_call: TRBV10-3
clone_size: .
cdr3_nt: TGTGCCATCCTACAGGGGGGTAACTATGGCTACACCTTC
cdr3_aa: CAILQGGNYGYTF

j_call: TRBJ1-1
d_call: TRBD1
v_call: TRBV30
clone_size: .
cdr3_nt: TGTGCCTGGAGTGTACGAGGGGGACAGGGAGGGACTGAAGCTTTCTTT
cdr3_aa: CAWSVRGGQGGTEAFF

j_call: TRBJ2-1
d_call: TRBD2
v_call: TRBV28
clone_size: .
cdr3_nt: TGTGCCAGCAGCCATAGCGGGGGGAAATACAATGAGCAGTTCTTC
cdr3_aa: CASSHSGGKYNEQFF

j_call: TRBJ2-1
d_call: TRBD2
v_call: TRBV28
clone_size: few
cdr3_nt: TGTGCCAGCAGTGTAACTAGCGGGGGGGCGCTCGGCAATGAGCAGTTCTTC
cdr3_aa: CASSVTSGGALGNEQFF

j_call: TRBJ1-3
d_call: TRBD1
v_call: TRBV19
clone_size: .
cdr3_nt: TGTGCCAGTAGGGGGACAGCCTCTGGAAACACCATATATTTT
cdr3_aa: CASRGTASGNTIYF

j_call: TRBJ2-1
d_call: TRBD2
v_call: TRBV7-8
clone_size: .
cdr3_nt: TGTGCCAGCAGCCCCCGGGGACTAGCAGGAGTAGATGAGCAGTTCTTC
cdr3_aa: CASSPRGLAGVDEQFF

j_call: TRBJ2-1
d_call: .
v_call: TRBV5-1
clone_size: .
cdr3_nt: TGCGCCAGCAGCTTGCCTGCGGGCCCAACCAATGAGCAGTTCTTC
cdr3_aa: CASSLPAGPTNEQFF

j_call: TRBJ1-1
d_call: TRBD1
v_call: TRBV19
clone_size: .
cdr3_nt: TGTGCCAGTAGTATAGAAACAGGGGCATCAAGATTGGCTTTCTTT
cdr3_aa: CASSIETGASRLAFF

j_call: TRBJ1-3
d_call: TRBD1
v_call: TRBV6-5
clone_size: .
cdr3_nt: TGTGCCAGCAGCCCCGACAGGGTAACTGGAAACACCATATATTTT
cdr3_aa: CASSPDRVTGNTIYF

j_call: TRBJ1-1
d_call: .
v_call: TRBV7-9
clone_size: .
cdr3_nt: TGTGCCAGCAGCTTAGGACACCTTAACACTGAAGCTTTCTTT
cdr3_aa: CASSLGHLNTEAFF

j_call: TRBJ1-3
d_call: .
v_call: TRBV28
clone_size: .
cdr3_nt: TGTGCCAGCACTTTCGGGAGGGCTGGAAACACCATATATTTT
cdr3_aa: CASTFGRAGNTIYF

j_call: TRBJ2-7
d_call: .
v_call: TRBV15
clone_size: .
cdr3_nt: TGTGCCACCAGCAGAGGGGCAGGGGCTGGTTTATCCTACGAGCAGTACTTC
cdr3_aa: CATSRGAGAGLSYEQYF